What follows are 11 T cell receptor beta chains derived from one specimen sequenced in a study of blood T cell repertoires in COVID-19. Sequencing used immunoSEQ multiplex PCR; TCRdb keeps in-frame clones, though not all of them. Among fewer than 60,000 clones, 88% were seen once, and the ten largest hold roughly 12%. The sequenced material came from peripheral blood. These receptors were taken from a human donor with active COVID-19. The donor label of this sample is uncertain.

Comment on this clone: The junction departs from the called germline gene at one end, perhaps through a read error. V is TRBV20-1 and J is TRBJ2-7; no reliable D call. CDR1 is DFQATT and CDR2 is SNEGSKA in the germline V gene (reference sequence). CDR3 length: 11 amino acids. CDR3 amino acids: CSASFESTVDF. The CDR3 DNA reads as TGCAGTGCTAGTTTCGAATCAACGGTGGACTTC.

J is TRBJ2-1 and V is TRBV7-9; no firm D call. V lost 2 bases, J lost 6 bases, and 8 bases lay in between. The CDR3 is 13 amino acids. Germline V gene lookup returns CDR1 SEHNR and CDR2 FQNEAQ (reference sequence). In DNA, the CDR3 is TGTGCCAGCAGCTTATCCGGTTTCAATGAGCAGTTCTTC. As protein: CASSLSGFNEQFF.

The chain combines TRBV28 with TRBJ2-7; TRBD2 aligns across 7 bases. J gave up 0 bases and V 3 bases, and 5 bases lay outside the gene matches. From germline, CDR1 is MDHEN and CDR2 SYDVKM. This CDR3 contains 15 residues. CDR3 region: CASSFGGSTSYEQYF. Written as DNA, the CDR3 is TGTGCCAGCAGTTTTGGCGGGAGTACCTCCTACGAGCAGTACTTC.

The gene calls are TRBV2 and TRBJ1-4; 8 positions match TRBD1. V shed 7 bases and J 8 bases; nucleotides not matched to a gene: 3. Germline CDR1 and CDR2: SNHLY and FYNNEI. The CDR3 loop spans 12 amino acids. Written as DNA, the CDR3 is TGTGCCAGCACTGGGACAGGCGAAAAACTGTTTTTT. Protein: CASTGTGEKLFF.

The chain links TRBV5-1 to TRBJ1-1; possibly TRBD1 for D (6 bases). Per the germline V gene, CDR1 is SGHRS and CDR2 is YFSETQ. V shed 4 bases and J shed 4 bases, with 23 bases lying between them. The CDR3 runs to 17 residues. In DNA, the CDR3 is TGCGCCAGCAGCCCAAGTAGACAGGCCCTTCAGGGCACTGAAGCTTTCTTT. Translating gives CASSPSRQALQGTEAFF.

V usage is TRBV7-9 and J usage is TRBJ1-1; the match to TRBD1 covers 8 bases. CDR3 length: 13 residues. Trimming cost V 6 bases and J 4 bases; bases outside gene matches: 4. Germline V CDR1 and CDR2: SEHNR, FQNEAQ (reference sequence). The CDR3 nucleotides are TGTGCCAGCAGAATACAGGGGGGCACTGAAGCTTTCTTT. This sequence encodes CASRIQGGTEAFF.

This rearrangement joins TRBV15 to TRBJ2-5, with D possibly being TRBD2 (6 bases). V was clipped by 6 bases and J by 5 bases, with 13 bases between them. The CDR3 spans 13 residues. CDR1 and CDR2 (germline): LNHNV, YYDKDF (reference sequence). The CDR3 loop reads CATRTGLEETQYF. CDR3 bases: TGTGCCACCAGGACGGGACTCGAGGAGACCCAGTACTTC.

The chain recombines TRBV2 with TRBJ2-2; 7 nucleotides match TRBD1. The V segment lost 4 bases and the J segment 2 bases; nucleotides outside the gene matches: 7. The germline gives CDR1 SNHLY, CDR2 FYNNEI. CDR3 size: 16 residues. CDR3 in amino acids: CASSVLGTDNTGELFF. DNA of the CDR3: TGTGCCAGCAGTGTCCTGGGGACAGATAACACCGGGGAGCTGTTTTTT. Looking up the rest from reference TRBV2 and TRBJ2-2 gives the full variable domain: EPEVTQTPSHQVTQMGQEVILRCVPISNHLYFYWYRQILGQKVEFLVSFYNNEISEKSEIFDDQFSVERPDGSNFTLKIRSTKLEDSAMYFCASSVLGTDNTGELFFGEGSRLTVL.

The chain employs TRBV2 and TRBJ2-2; 14 bases are a match to TRBD2. The CDR3 is 16 amino acids. From germline, CDR1 is SNHLY and CDR2 FYNNEI. The V segment lost 5 bases and the J segment 7 bases; nucleotides outside the gene matches: 6. The CDR3 DNA reads TGTGCCAGCAGTCTAGGACTAGCGGGGGGAAGCGGGGAGCTGTTTTTT. This codes for CASSLGLAGGSGELFF.

The chain joins TRBV9 to TRBJ2-6; the D gene is possibly TRBD2 (5 bases). Trimming shortened V by 6 bases and J by 4 bases, and 14 bases separated the two germline ends. CDR3 length: 15 amino acids. CDR1 is SGDLS and CDR2 is YYNGEE in the germline V gene. CDR3 in amino acids: CASTGDWGGANVLTF. CDR3 nucleotides: TGTGCCAGCACCGGGGATTGGGGAGGGGCCAACGTCCTGACTTTC.

This chain uses TRBV18 with TRBJ2-7; TRBD2 aligns across 9 bases. J lost 7 bases, V lost 2 bases, and 9 bases had no gene match. CDR3 length: 15 residues. Germline assignment: CDR1 KGHSH and CDR2 LQKENI. Here the CDR3 reads CASSPVAGEGGEQYF. The CDR3 DNA follows: TGTGCCAGCTCACCAGTAGCGGGAGAAGGGGGGGAGCAGTACTTC. The entire variable domain, with the rest obtained from reference TRBV18 and TRBJ2-7, is as follows: NAGVMQNPRHLVRRRGQEARLRCSPMKGHSHVYWYRQLPEEGLKFMVYLQKENIIDESGMPKERFSAEFPKEGPSILRIQQVVRGDSAAYFCASSPVAGEGGEQYFGPGTRLTVT.